The source of this T cell receptor (beta chain) is a study of T cells in Graves' hyperthyroidism and ophthalmopathy. Regions amplified from RNA transcripts were the TCR beta CDR3 regions. Primed by the HTBI set, a first-round RT-PCR was run on the TCR CDR3. TCRdb reprocessed the multiplex PCR reads with MiXCR, giving one entry per CDR3 protein. Of fewer than 450,000 distinct CDR3 sequences detected, roughly a sixth appear once; the ten largest clones hold about a third. Blood from later-ophthalmopathy patients was taken at first hyperthyroidism diagnosis. Study findings and constraints: In simple terms, a model built on 13 V-J features told ophthalmopathy apart from stable hyperthyroidism.

As regards this clonotype: Antigen unknown.

Unmatched junction bases numbered 8, after V lost 6 bases and J lost 0 bases. CDR3 length: 18 amino acids. The V gene's germline CDR1 is PRHDT and CDR2 FYEKMQ (reference sequence). The clonotype comes from a woman aged 25 to 39 with Graves' hyperthyroidism that later progressed to Graves' ophthalmopathy. Sequenced input: blood. The chain employs TRBV13 and TRBJ2-6; 10 bases align to TRBD1. CDR3 DNA sequence: TGTGCCAGCAGGGCCCCCGGGACAGGGGACTCTGGGGCCAACGTCCTGACTTTC. This encodes CASRAPGTGDSGANVLTF.